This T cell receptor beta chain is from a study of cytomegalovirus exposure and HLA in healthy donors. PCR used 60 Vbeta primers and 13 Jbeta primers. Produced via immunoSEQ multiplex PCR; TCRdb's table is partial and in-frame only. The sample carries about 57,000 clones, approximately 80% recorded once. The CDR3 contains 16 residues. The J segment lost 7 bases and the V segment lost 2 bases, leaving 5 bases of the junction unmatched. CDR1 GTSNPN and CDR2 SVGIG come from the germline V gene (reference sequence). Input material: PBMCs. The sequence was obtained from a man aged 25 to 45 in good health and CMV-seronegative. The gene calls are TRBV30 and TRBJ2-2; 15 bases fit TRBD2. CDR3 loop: CAWSPGLAGGHGELFF. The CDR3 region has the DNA TGTGCCTGGAGTCCGGGACTAGCGGGAGGCCACGGGGAGCTGTTTTTT.